This TCR beta chain was sequenced during a study of CD8+ T cells in alopecia areata. V was clipped by 4 bases and J by 4 bases, with 13 bases between them. The CDR3 sequence is 14 residues long. Germline V lookup: CDR1 SQVTM, CDR2 ANQGSEA. Sequencing relied on a cDNA template that was reverse transcribed from extracted RNA. Using immunoSEQ multiplex PCR, the repertoire was profiled, and TCRdb retains in-frame clones only, with some absent. Here the sample spans about 120,000 clones, about half being singletons. The treatment here: oral pan-JAK inhibitor, 5-10 mg twice daily. This chain links TRBV29-1 with TRBJ2-2; TRBD1 is a possible D gene (7 bases). This sequence originates from a human donor with alopecia areata. Sample: CD4+ T cells sorted from blood, taken at week 4, from a patient treated with tofacitinib. The CDR3 spells CSVGGQGGTGELFF. The CDR3 region has the DNA TGCAGCGTTGGTGGGCAGGGGGGCACCGGGGAGCTGTTTTTT.